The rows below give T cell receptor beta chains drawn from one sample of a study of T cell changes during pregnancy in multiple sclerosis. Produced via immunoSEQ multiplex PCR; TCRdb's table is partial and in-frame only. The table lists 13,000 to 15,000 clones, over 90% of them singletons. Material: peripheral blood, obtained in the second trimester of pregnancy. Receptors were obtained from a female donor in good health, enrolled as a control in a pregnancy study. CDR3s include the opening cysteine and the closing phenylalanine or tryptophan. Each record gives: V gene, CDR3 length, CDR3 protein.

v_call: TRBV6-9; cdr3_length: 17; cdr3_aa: CASLGLADYFSTDTQYF
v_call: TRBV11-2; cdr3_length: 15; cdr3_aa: CASSRLGGQYNEQFF
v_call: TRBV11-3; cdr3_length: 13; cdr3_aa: CASSLDSSTEAFF
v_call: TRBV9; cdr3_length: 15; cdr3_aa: CASSVAGHNSYEQYF
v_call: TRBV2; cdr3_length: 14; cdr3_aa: CASSEGDWTDTQYF
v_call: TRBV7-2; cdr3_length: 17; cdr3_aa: CASSLSASGGAGETQYF
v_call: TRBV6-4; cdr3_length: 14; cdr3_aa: CASSQRGAYNEQFF
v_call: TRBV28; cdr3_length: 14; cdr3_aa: CASSLGGSVTEQYF
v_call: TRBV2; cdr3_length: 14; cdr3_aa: CASTPDRENTEAFF
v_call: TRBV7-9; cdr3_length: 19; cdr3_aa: CASSLTGVASPNRNNEQFF
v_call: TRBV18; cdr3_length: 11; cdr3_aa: CASSSEDEQYF
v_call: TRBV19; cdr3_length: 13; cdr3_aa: CASRDFSDQPQHF
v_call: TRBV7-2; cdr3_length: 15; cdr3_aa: CASSFLAGAPDEQYF
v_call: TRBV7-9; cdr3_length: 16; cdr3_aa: CASSSPGLATDNEQFF
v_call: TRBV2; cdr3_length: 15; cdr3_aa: CASGGSSGTAETQYF
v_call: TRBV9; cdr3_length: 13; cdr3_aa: CASSSQNRDGYTF
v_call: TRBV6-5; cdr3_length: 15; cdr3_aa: CASTKWGEANNEQFF
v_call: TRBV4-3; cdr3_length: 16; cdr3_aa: CASSQRPTGIGYGYTF
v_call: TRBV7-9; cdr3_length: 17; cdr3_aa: CASSLDVLAGSTDTQYF
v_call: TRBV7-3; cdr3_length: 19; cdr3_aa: CASSLREVAGAPSYNEQFF
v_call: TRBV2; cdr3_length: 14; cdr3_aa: CASIWKTSTDTQYF
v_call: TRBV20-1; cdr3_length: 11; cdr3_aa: CSARDQVKAFF
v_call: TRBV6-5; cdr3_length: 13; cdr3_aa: CASSSGSYNEQFF
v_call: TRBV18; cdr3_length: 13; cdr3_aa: CASSFRDTGELFF
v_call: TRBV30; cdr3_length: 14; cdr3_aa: CAWSVPDRNTEAFF
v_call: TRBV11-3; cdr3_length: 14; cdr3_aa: CASSFFGVGGELFF
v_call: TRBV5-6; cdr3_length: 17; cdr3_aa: CASSLFTIVLNTGELFF
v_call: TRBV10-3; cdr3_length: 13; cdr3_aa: CAISGSLGNEQFF
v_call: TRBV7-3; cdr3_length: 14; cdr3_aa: CASSLDSNTDTQYF
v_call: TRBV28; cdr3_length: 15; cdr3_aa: CASSFRSGGHYEQYF
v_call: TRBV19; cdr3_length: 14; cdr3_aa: CASSSGRATGELFF
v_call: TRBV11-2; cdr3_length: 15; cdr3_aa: CASSPQQGPNTEAFF
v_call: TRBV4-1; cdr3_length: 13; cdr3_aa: CASSQDRGAEQYF
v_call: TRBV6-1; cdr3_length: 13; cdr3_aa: CAVAGAGNQPQHF
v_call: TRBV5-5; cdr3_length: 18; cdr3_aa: CASSFGGTSGGASDTQYF
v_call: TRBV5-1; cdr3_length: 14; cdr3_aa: CASTLGQGFHEQYF
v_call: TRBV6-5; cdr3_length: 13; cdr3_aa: CASRDRGGTEAFF
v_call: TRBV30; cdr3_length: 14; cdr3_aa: CAAIGGENSYEQYF
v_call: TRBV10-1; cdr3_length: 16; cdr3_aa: CASSESGGALQETQYF
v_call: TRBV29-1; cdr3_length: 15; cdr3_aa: CSVDYGTGGGYEQYF
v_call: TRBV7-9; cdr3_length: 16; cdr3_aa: CASSLDSGAGYYGYTF
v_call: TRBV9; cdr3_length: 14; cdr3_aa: CASSAGQGRNTIYF
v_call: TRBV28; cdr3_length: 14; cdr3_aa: CASNHDWTGSEAFF
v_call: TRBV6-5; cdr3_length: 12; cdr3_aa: CASRIRWGHEYF
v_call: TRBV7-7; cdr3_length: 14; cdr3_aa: CASSLSGRMGEQFF
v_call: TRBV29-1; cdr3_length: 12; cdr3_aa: CSVEGGGDTQYF
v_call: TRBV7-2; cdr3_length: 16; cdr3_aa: CASSLVIAGGRETQYF
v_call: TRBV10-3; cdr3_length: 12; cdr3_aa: CATSGGPQTQYF
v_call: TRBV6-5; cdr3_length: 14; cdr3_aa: CASSYGDRGETQYF
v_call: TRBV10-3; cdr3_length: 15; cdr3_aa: CAISESWTGSDGYTF
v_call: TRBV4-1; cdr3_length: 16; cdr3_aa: CASSQSNRANTGELFF
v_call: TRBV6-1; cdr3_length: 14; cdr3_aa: CASTRSGGTDTQYF
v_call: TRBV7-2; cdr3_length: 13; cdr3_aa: CASSSGLNYGYTF
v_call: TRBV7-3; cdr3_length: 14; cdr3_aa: CASSWGGTQGTQYF
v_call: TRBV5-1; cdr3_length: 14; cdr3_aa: CASSLDSGNTEAFF